One and the same sample provided the 21 T cell receptor beta chains below, sequenced in a study of shared clonotypes between healthy human individuals (dated by TCRdb to 2019 to 2021). Receptor amplification or capture employed the immunoSEQ multiplex PCR assay. Entries here come from immuneACCESS through TCRdb and include only in-frame sequences with V and J called. Some clones fail to appear in such tables; in the studies checked, an unresolved V gene covers under half of the shortfall, and the cause of the remainder is unknown. Recorded for this sample are fewer than 2.5 million clones; roughly 93% of them occurred a single time. 0.35% to 0.45% of the sample rests with the top ten. Specimen: naive CD4+ T cells from PBMCs. Taken with the paper, the label for cell subset or site translates to: CD45RA+ positively selected. The receptor set was obtained from a man between 18 and 35 years old in good health. Some clones in this sample may be carry-over from other donors' samples.

This clone came up once. Written as DNA, the CDR3 is TGTGCCAGCAGAATCCCGGGAGGCACTGAAGCTTTCTTT. It codes for CASRIPGGTEAFF. The rearrangement uses TRBV5-5 and TRBJ1-1; D remains unclear. V was cut by 5 bases and J by 4 bases, with 12 bases left in between. Looked up from germline, CDR1 is SGHKS and CDR2 is YYEKEE (reference sequence). The CDR3 runs 13 residues.

This clone was detected only a few times. The chain combines TRBV21-1 with TRBJ1-1; the table names TRBD1, a call not compared with the DNA. TRBV21-1 is described as a pseudogene. This CDR3 has 16 amino acids. The CDR3 region has the DNA TGTGCCAGCAGCAAAGGGATAGGACAGGGAAGCACTGAAGCTTTCTTT. It translates to CASSKGIGQGSTEAFF.

This chain connects TRBV6-1 to TRBJ1-2; 10 bases fit TRBD1. V was pared by 6 bases and J by 8 bases, with 12 bases of the junction left unmatched. The CDR3 has 15 residues. Looked up from germline, CDR1 is MNHNS and CDR2 is SASEGT. This CDR3 is CASRYNSDRGLGYTF. The CDR3 DNA follows: TGTGCCAGCAGATATAACAGTGACAGGGGGCTAGGCTACACCTTC.

J is TRBJ2-3 and V is TRBV9; D is unresolved. V shed 0 bases and J shed 4 bases, with 9 bases lying between them. This CDR3 spans 14 amino acids. Germline CDR1 SGDLS, CDR2 YYNGEE. CDR3 amino acids: CASSVGRFPDTQYF. The CDR3 DNA reads TGTGCCAGCAGCGTAGGCAGGTTCCCAGATACGCAGTATTTT.

This clone was observed once. The chain is built from TRBV7-2 and TRBJ2-3, with TRBD1 identical over 9 bases. Germline-derived CDR1 and CDR2 are SGHTA and FQGNSA. The J segment lost 4 bases and the V segment lost 3 bases, leaving 8 bases of the junction unmatched. This CDR3 comprises 16 residues. The CDR3 DNA sequence: TGTGCCAGCAGCTTCTCCGGGACAGGGACAGCAGATACGCAGTATTTT. It yields the protein CASSFSGTGTADTQYF.

The rearrangement joins TRBV19 to TRBJ2-2; tentatively, D is TRBD1 (6 bases). From germline, CDR1 is LNHDA and CDR2 SQIVND (reference sequence). The V gene lost 3 bases and the J gene lost 3 bases, with 11 bases spanning the gap. The CDR3 sequence is 15 residues long. CDR3 coding DNA: TGTGCCAGTAGTATCCTGGGACAATACACCGGGGAGCTGTTTTTT. Amino acid sequence: CASSILGQYTGELFF.

This chain links TRBV7-2 with TRBJ1-5, with D perhaps TRBD1 (5 bases). The CDR3 sequence is 16 residues long. V dropped 5 bases and J dropped 7 bases, with 21 bases sitting between them. Germline values: CDR1 SGHTA, CDR2 FQGNSA. The DNA for the CDR3 is TGTGCCAGCAGCCGCGAGGTGGGGGGTCCCAGGCAGCCCCAGCATTTT. It specifies CASSREVGGPRQPQHF.

The rearrangement uses TRBV7-2 and TRBJ2-1; D may be TRBD2 (6 bases). The CDR3 has 13 amino acids. The germline gives CDR1 SGHTA, CDR2 FQGNSA. The V and J ends lost 7 bases and 4 bases respectively, with 11 bases between them. The CDR3 sequence is CASNKGLYNEQFF. CDR3 sequence (DNA): TGTGCCAGCAACAAGGGACTTTACAATGAGCAGTTCTTC. The full variable domain, completed using reference TRBV7-2 and TRBJ2-1, is GAGVSQSPSNKVTEKGKDVELRCDPISGHTALYWYRQSLGQGLEFLIYFQGNSAPDKSGLPSDRFSAERTGGSVSTLTIQRTQQEDSAVYLCASNKGLYNEQFFGPGTRLTVL.

The rearrangement links TRBV7-3 to TRBJ2-3; 9 nucleotides align to TRBD2. The CDR3 length is 16 residues. V trimming: 5 bases; J trimming: 6 bases; junction bases outside the gene matches: 12. Germline CDR1 is SGHTA and CDR2 is FQGTGA. Here the CDR3 reads CASSSPLAGGSDTQYF. DNA of the CDR3: TGTGCCAGCAGCAGCCCCCTCGCGGGAGGGTCGGATACGCAGTATTTT.

The V call is TRBV5-1, the J call TRBJ2-5; 9 bases are a match to TRBD2. This CDR3 comprises 15 residues. Germline values: CDR1 SGHRS, CDR2 YFSETQ. The ends lost 3 bases at V and 2 bases at J; junction bases unmatched: 5. In DNA, the CDR3 is TGCGCCAGCAGCTACGGGACTAGCCTACAAGAGACCCAGTACTTC. It encodes CASSYGTSLQETQYF. The full variable domain, rest sourced from reference TRBV5-1 and TRBJ2-5, is KAGVTQTPRYLIKTRGQQVTLSCSPISGHRSVSWYQQTPGQGLQFLFEYFSETQRNKGNFPGRFSGRQFSNSRSEMNVSTLELGDSALYLCASSYGTSLQETQYFGPGTRLLVL.

The J gene is TRBJ1-2, the V gene TRBV6-6; D gene uncertain. Germline assignment: CDR1 MNHNY and CDR2 SVGAGI (reference sequence). With 3 bases removed from V and 3 bases from J, the gap between germline ends came to 14 bases. The CDR3 covers 15 residues. The CDR3 loop is CASSYSSVLDYGYTF. Here the CDR3 DNA reads TGTGCCAGCAGTTATTCGAGTGTGTTGGACTATGGCTACACCTTC.

This clone was recorded only once. The chain recombines TRBV18 with TRBJ2-7, with 7 bases identical to TRBD2. Germline assignment: CDR1 KGHSH and CDR2 LQKENI. The length of the CDR3 is 17 residues. Germline trimming cut 6 bases from V and 3 bases from J; bases unmatched to any gene: 17. CDR3 nucleotides: TGTGCCAGCTCCATCCTGCCCCTGAAACTAGCGCACTACGAGCAGTACTTC. Protein sequence: CASSILPLKLAHYEQYF.

The chain uses TRBV28 and TRBJ2-5; 8 positions match TRBD1. The J segment lost 3 bases and the V segment lost 6 bases, leaving 9 bases of the junction unmatched. The germline gives CDR1 MDHEN, CDR2 SYDVKM. This CDR3 has 15 amino acids. CDR3 DNA sequence: TGTGCCAGCAGCCGTGGGACAGGCCGGGAAGAGACCCAGTACTTC. This sequence encodes CASSRGTGREETQYF.

A word on this clone: Additional DNA sequences in this sample encode the identical CDR3. The V gene is TRBV2, the J gene TRBJ1-5; D is unresolved. Germline V lookup: CDR1 SNHLY, CDR2 FYNNEI. There are 14 residues in the CDR3. V lost 1 base and J lost 2, with 6 bases in between. The CDR3 DNA sequence: TGTGCCAGCAGTGAAGAGTCGGGCAATCAGCCCCAGCATTTT. It translates to CASSEESGNQPQHF.

V and J are TRBV7-3 and TRBJ2-3, with TRBD2 identical over 9 bases. Germline V gives CDR1 SGHTA, CDR2 FQGTGA. J gave up 3 bases and V 5 bases, and 12 bases lay outside the gene matches. The CDR3 sequence is 17 residues long. The CDR3 protein is CASSPYRTSEATDTQYF. CDR3 nucleotide sequence: TGTGCCAGCAGCCCTTACCGGACTAGCGAGGCTACAGATACGCAGTATTTT.

The CDR3: CASSTPGLAGGSEQFF. The CDR3, as DNA: TGCGCCAGCAGCACTCCGGGACTAGCGGGAGGCAGTGAGCAGTTCTTC. V and J are TRBV5-1 and TRBJ2-1; TRBD2 aligns across 15 bases. The V and J ends lost 4 bases and 9 bases, in that order; junction bases with no gene match: 8. Germline lookup yields CDR1 SGHRS and CDR2 YFSETQ. There are 16 residues in the CDR3.

This clone showed up just once. The chain is built from TRBV28 and TRBJ2-7; the match to TRBD1 covers 9 bases. CDR3 length equals 16 residues. With 6 bases clipped from V and 0 bases from J, the junction kept 9 bases outside the gene matches. Germline CDR1 reads MDHEN; CDR2 reads SYDVKM. CDR3: CASSAPGQGSSYEQYF. The CDR3 DNA sequence: TGTGCCAGCAGCGCCCCGGGACAGGGAAGCTCCTACGAGCAGTACTTC.

J is TRBJ2-5 and V is TRBV14; D perhaps matches TRBD1 (5 bases). The ends were cut back, 4 bases at V and 4 bases at J, with 7 bases in the middle. The CDR3 loop spans 12 amino acids. Germline V gives CDR1 SGHDN, CDR2 FVKESK. The DNA for the CDR3 is TGTGCCAGCAGCCGGGGCGGAGAGACCCAGTACTTC. Translated: CASSRGGETQYF.

This clone appeared a single time. The sample holds other DNA sequences that translate to the same CDR3. The CDR3 loop is CASSLVVGNTEAFF. CDR3 nucleotide sequence: TGCGCCAGCAGCTTGGTAGTTGGAAACACTGAAGCTTTCTTT. The chain carries TRBV5-1 and TRBJ1-1; D gene uncertain. In germline, CDR1 is SGHRS, CDR2 YFSETQ. The CDR3 covers 14 residues. Between the trimmed V and J ends, which lost 0 bases and 2 bases, there was a span of 8 bases.

V and J are TRBV7-2 and TRBJ1-2; maybe TRBD1 (6 bases). The CDR3 totals 15 residues. Trimming left V 11 bases short and J 5 bases short, with 24 bases between. From germline, CDR1 is SGHTA and CDR2 FQGNSA. CDR3 sequence: CASTPAWGAGYGYTF. The CDR3 DNA reads TGTGCCTCCACTCCCGCTTGGGGGGCAGGGTATGGCTACACCTTC. The full variable domain, rest sourced from reference TRBV7-2 and TRBJ1-2, is GAGVSQSPSNKVTEKGKDVELRCDPISGHTALYWYRQSLGQGLEFLIYFQGNSAPDKSGLPSDRFSAERTGGSVSTLTIQRTQQEDSAVYLCASTPAWGAGYGYTFGSGTRLTVV.

This chain links TRBV7-9 with TRBJ2-3; no definite D call. CDR3 length: 14 amino acids. Germline CDR1 reads SEHNR; CDR2 reads FQNEAQ (reference sequence). The V gene lost 0 bases and the J gene lost 2 bases, with 6 bases spanning the gap. CDR3 protein: CASSLAGITDTQYF. For the CDR3, the DNA is TGTGCCAGCAGCTTAGCGGGGATCACAGATACGCAGTATTTT.